These 16 T cell receptor beta chains were sequenced from one sample in a study of T cells in Graves' hyperthyroidism and ophthalmopathy. RNA transcripts served as the template for amplifying TCR beta CDR3 regions. The HTBI primer set was used in a first-round RT-PCR of the TCR CDR3. TCRdb processed the multiplex PCR reads anew with MiXCR; each CDR3 protein has one entry. The sample has 250,000 or so distinct CDR3 sequences, roughly 14% seen once; the top ten hold about an eighth. The specimen was blood. These receptors originate from a woman aged 40 to 50 with Graves' hyperthyroidism that later progressed to Graves' ophthalmopathy.

This clonotype has only a few counts. The rearrangement joins TRBV15 to TRBJ1-3; D call uncertain. V lost 4 bases and J lost 8, with 15 bases in between. The germline V gene has CDR1 LNHNV and CDR2 YYDKDF (reference sequence). The CDR3 runs 14 residues. CDR3 nucleotides: TGTGCCACCAGCATTCGGCCCCCACCGGACACCATATATTTT. This translates into CATSIRPPPDTIYF.

In this sample, this clonotype turned up many times. The chain combines TRBV19 with TRBJ1-5; D is uncertain. The CDR3 loop spans 13 amino acids. V was clipped by 4 bases and J by 5 bases, with 9 bases between them. The germline V gene encodes CDR1 LNHDA and CDR2 SQIVND (reference sequence). In DNA form, the CDR3 reads TGTGCCAGTAGTAACCGCATTGATCAGCCCCAGCATTTT. It codes for CASSNRIDQPQHF.

This clonotype was seen only a few times. The genes are TRBV27 and TRBJ2-1; D gene ambiguous. Germline loops: CDR1 MNHEY, CDR2 SMNVEV (reference sequence). CDR3 size: 14 residues. V was shortened by 3 bases and J by 6 bases, with 12 bases between the two germline ends. CDR3 sequence reads: CASSFASRSNEQFF. The CDR3 DNA reads as TGTGCCAGCAGTTTCGCGAGCAGGAGCAATGAGCAGTTCTTC.

This clonotype has at least ten counts. The chain joins TRBV13 to TRBJ2-7; D ambiguous. V shed 0 bases and J shed 2 bases, with 11 bases lying between them. CDR1 and CDR2 (germline): PRHDT, FYEKMQ (reference sequence). CDR3 length equals 15 residues. CDR3 sequence (DNA): TGTGCCAGCAGCTTAGGGGTAGTTTTTACCTACGAGCAGTACTTC. It yields the protein CASSLGVVFTYEQYF.

The CDR3 region is CASSLVAQRERNYNEQFF. CDR3 DNA: TGTGCCAGCAGTTTAGTAGCCCAGCGGGAGAGAAACTACAATGAGCAGTTCTTC. The J gene is TRBJ2-1, the V gene TRBV28, with 8 bases aligning to TRBD2. The germline V gene has CDR1 MDHEN and CDR2 SYDVKM. V gave up 2 bases and J gave up 3 bases; unmatched junction bases: 12. The CDR3 is made up of 18 amino acids. Drawing the rest from reference TRBV28 and TRBJ2-1, the complete variable domain is DVKVTQSSRYLVKRTGEKVFLECVQDMDHENMFWYRQDPGLGLRLIYFSYDVKMKEKGDIPEGYSVSREKKERFSLILESASTNQTSMYLCASSLVAQRERNYNEQFFGPGTRLTVL.

Comment on this clonotype: This clone may be a read error of a much larger clone one base away. Here the CDR3 omits its conserved ending phenylalanine or tryptophan, so a read error is the likely source. The chain joins TRBV7-9 to TRBJ1-4, with 7 bases identical to TRBD1. The germline V gene has CDR1 SEHNR and CDR2 FQNEAQ (reference sequence). The CDR3 loop spans 14 amino acids. The ends lost 5 bases at V and 2 bases at J; junction bases unmatched: 2. The CDR3 bases are TGTGCCAGCAGCGGGGACAGCACTAATGAAAAACTGTTTTCT. Translating it yields CASSGDSTNEKLFS.

This clonotype was counted at least ten times. This rearrangement joins TRBV5-1 to TRBJ1-2, with 9 bases aligning to TRBD1. There are 15 residues in the CDR3. V lost 0 bases, J lost 5 bases, and 5 bases stayed unmatched. Germline CDR1 SGHRS, CDR2 YFSETQ. The CDR3 spells CASSLDPTGGYGYTF. The CDR3 DNA follows: TGCGCCAGCAGCTTGGACCCGACAGGGGGTTATGGCTACACCTTC. The whole variable domain, remainder taken from reference TRBV5-1 and TRBJ1-2, is KAGVTQTPRYLIKTRGQQVTLSCSPISGHRSVSWYQQTPGQGLQFLFEYFSETQRNKGNFPGRFSGRQFSNSRSEMNVSTLELGDSALYLCASSLDPTGGYGYTFGSGTRLTVV.

This clonotype came up many times. The chain has TRBV30 and TRBJ2-1; D call uncertain. CDR3 length equals 14 residues. CDR1 GTSNPN and CDR2 SVGIG come from the germline V gene (reference sequence). The V end lost 0 bases, the J end lost 12 bases, and 18 bases lay between the germline ends. The CDR3 reads CAWSVRVGFALQFF. For the CDR3, the DNA is TGTGCCTGGAGTGTACGGGTTGGATTCGCCTTGCAGTTCTTC.

This clonotype was observed a few times. A much larger clone lies a single base off, so this may be a read error. The V call is TRBV28, the J call TRBJ2-3; the D is unclear. The CDR3 totals 16 residues. Germline CDR1 reads MDHEN; CDR2 reads SYDVKM. Trimming pared 8 bases from V and 2 bases from J, leaving 20 bases between. CDR3 sequence: CASGTLQEMVTDTQYF. DNA of the CDR3: TGTGCCAGCGGTACCCTTCAGGAGATGGTCACAGATACGCAGTATTTT.

There are many counts of this clonotype. The chain couples TRBV28 to TRBJ2-2; TRBD2 matches 7 bases. Trimming took 3 bases from V and 5 from J; bases not matched to a gene: 3. Per the germline V gene, CDR1 is MDHEN and CDR2 is SYDVKM. The CDR3 consists of 14 residues. The CDR3 region is CASSLMGGTGELFF. The CDR3 region has the DNA TGTGCCAGCAGTTTGATGGGAGGGACCGGGGAGCTGTTTTTT.

There are many counts of this clonotype. V usage is TRBV29-1 and J usage is TRBJ2-3, with D uncertain. Germline values: CDR1 SQVTM, CDR2 ANQGSEA. V dropped 6 bases and J dropped 0 bases, with 10 bases sitting between them. The CDR3 has 13 amino acids. The CDR3 DNA sequence: TGCAGCGTCGGCGCCGGAAGCACAGATACGCAGTATTTT. This encodes CSVGAGSTDTQYF.

This clonotype was observed a single time. The chain couples TRBV11-1 to TRBJ2-1; 9 bases fit TRBD2. Germline values: CDR1 SGHAT, CDR2 FQDESV (reference sequence). The trim removed 3 bases at V and 2 bases at J, leaving 8 bases unmatched. The CDR3 sequence is 17 residues long. The CDR3 here is CASSFPRASGTYNEQFF. The CDR3, as DNA: TGTGCCAGCAGCTTCCCCCGGGCTAGCGGGACCTACAATGAGCAGTTCTTC.

At least ten counts were recorded for this clonotype. V gene TRBV6-1 combines with J gene TRBJ2-1; a possible D gene is TRBD1 (6 bases). Germline values: CDR1 MNHNS, CDR2 SASEGT. CDR3 length: 15 amino acids. V lost 8 bases and J 6 bases, leaving 20 bases between the germline ends. CDR3 region: CASVKPGAAPNEQFF. The CDR3 DNA is TGTGCCAGCGTAAAACCAGGGGCGGCCCCCAATGAGCAGTTCTTC.

This clonotype came up many times. The rearrangement joins TRBV28 to TRBJ1-1; 10 nucleotides agree with TRBD1. Trimming removed 8 bases from V and 3 bases from J; junction bases left unmatched: 3. Germline V gene sequence: CDR1 MDHEN, CDR2 SYDVKM. This CDR3 contains 13 residues. CDR3 residues: CASGTGDHTEAFF. CDR3 nucleotide sequence: TGTGCCAGCGGGACAGGGGATCACACTGAAGCTTTCTTT.

There are a few counts of this clonotype. The chain combines TRBV5-1 with TRBJ2-1, with 8 positions matching TRBD1. The CDR3 consists of 17 residues. CDR1 is SGHRS, CDR2 YFSETQ, per germline. J gave up 1 base and V 4 bases, and 10 bases lay outside the gene matches. The CDR3 loop is CASSAGQGTVSYNEQFF. CDR3 DNA: TGCGCCAGCAGCGCCGGACAGGGCACGGTGTCCTACAATGAGCAGTTCTTC. The full variable domain, rest sourced from reference TRBV5-1 and TRBJ2-1, is KAGVTQTPRYLIKTRGQQVTLSCSPISGHRSVSWYQQTPGQGLQFLFEYFSETQRNKGNFPGRFSGRQFSNSRSEMNVSTLELGDSALYLCASSAGQGTVSYNEQFFGPGTRLTVL.

The rearrangement links TRBV2 to TRBJ2-5, with D possibly being TRBD2 (5 bases). Germline V gene lookup returns CDR1 SNHLY and CDR2 FYNNEI. The V and J ends lost 3 bases and 2 bases respectively, with 10 bases between them. The CDR3 consists of 14 residues. This chain's CDR3 is CASSEGADQETQYF. The CDR3 region has the DNA TGTGCCAGCAGTGAGGGAGCGGATCAAGAGACCCAGTACTTC.